The sequence of this T cell receptor beta chain was determined in a study of CD8+ T cells in alopecia areata. In each case, RNA was isolated and then reverse transcribed into cDNA as the sequencing template. Clones were read by immunoSEQ multiplex PCR, and TCRdb kept only the in-frame ones, dropping some. Among about 220,000 clones listed, more than 45% were seen once. The treatment here: oral pan-JAK inhibitor, 5-10 mg twice daily. V was shortened by 0 bases and J by 5 bases, with 15 bases between the two germline ends. The germline CDR1 and CDR2 sequences are MNHNY and SVGAGI (reference sequence). The CDR3 is 16 residues long.

This clonotype was obtained from a human donor with alopecia areata. The starting material was CD4+ T cells sorted from blood, obtained at week 4, from a patient treated with tofacitinib. The V call is TRBV6-6, the J call TRBJ2-3; no firm D call. CDR3: CASSYSRSPSRDTQYF. The CDR3 nucleotides are TGTGCCAGCAGTTACTCGAGGTCTCCCTCCAGAGATACGCAGTATTTT.